These 30 T cell receptor beta chains share one sample of origin, sequenced in a study of T cells in Graves' hyperthyroidism and ophthalmopathy. Amplified regions were TCR beta CDR3 sequences from RNA transcripts. The study used the HTBI primer set for a first-round RT-PCR of the TCR CDR3. TCRdb recomputed calls from the multiplex PCR reads with MiXCR, one row per CDR3 protein. Found here are about 500,000 distinct CDR3 sequences, 15% to 20% of them singletons; the top ten hold roughly 18%. The sequencing input was blood. The source is a woman between 18 and 29 years old with Graves' ophthalmopathy.

At least ten counts were recorded for this clonotype. The gene calls are TRBV7-2 and TRBJ2-5; D is possibly TRBD1 (5 bases). Germline-derived CDR1 and CDR2 are SGHTA and FQGNSA. The CDR3 runs 16 residues. Trimming left V 6 bases short and J 1 base short, with 18 bases between. Here the CDR3 DNA reads TGTGCCAGCAGATTAAGTGAGTGGACAATCCAAGAGACCCAGTACTTC. Translation gives CASRLSEWTIQETQYF.

J is TRBJ1-2 and V is TRBV30; D is unresolved. This CDR3 contains 9 residues. Germline V CDR1 and CDR2: GTSNPN, SVGIG (reference sequence). CDR3 DNA sequence: TGTGCTCTAGAAGGTGGCTACACCTTC. The encoded protein is CALEGGYTF.

This clonotype came up many times. The rearrangement uses TRBV27 and TRBJ2-3; 7 bases agree with TRBD2. Per germline, CDR1 MNHEY and CDR2 SMNVEV (reference sequence). V shed 2 bases, J shed 2 bases, and the junction held 10 bases outside the gene matches. This CDR3 comprises 17 residues. Written as DNA, the CDR3 is TGTGCCAGCAGTTTACGTTTATTAAGCGGGACCACAGATACGCAGTATTTT. It codes for CASSLRLLSGTTDTQYF.

This clonotype showed up just a few times. The CDR3 DNA follows: TGTGCCAGCAGCCAAGATCGGGGCGGGAGCACAGATACGCAGTATTTT. Translating gives CASSQDRGGSTDTQYF. The chain employs TRBV14 and TRBJ2-3, with D perhaps given as TRBD1 or TRBD2 (5 bases each). Germline assignment: CDR1 SGHDN and CDR2 FVKESK. Trimming took 0 bases from V and 0 from J, leaving 10 bases between them. The length of the CDR3 is 16 residues.

This clonotype was picked up many times. The chain recombines TRBV6-1 with TRBJ2-5; D unclear. The ends were cut back, 1 base at V and 8 bases at J, with 8 bases in the middle. The CDR3 spans 12 residues. Looked up from germline, CDR1 is MNHNS and CDR2 is SASEGT. The CDR3 sequence: CASSEVGATQYF. CDR3 in DNA: TGTGCCAGCAGTGAAGTCGGAGCCACCCAGTACTTC.

This rearrangement joins TRBV6-1 to TRBJ1-5; TRBD1 matches at 7 bases. Germline V CDR1 and CDR2: MNHNS, SASEGT. Trimming cost V 6 bases and J 4 bases; bases outside gene matches: 18. CDR3 length: 18 amino acids. The CDR3 DNA reads TGTGCCAGCAGCCGCGTACAGGGGACAGAAGTTGTTAATCAGCCCCAGCATTTT. Its translation: CASSRVQGTEVVNQPQHF.

This clonotype was detected only a few times. CDR3 sequence reads: CASSQGDLPNYGYTF. In DNA, the CDR3 is TGTGCCAGCAGTCAAGGGGATCTACCTAACTATGGCTACACCTTC. The V gene is TRBV7-9, the J gene TRBJ1-2, with D possibly being TRBD1 (5 bases). Germline V gives CDR1 SEHNR, CDR2 FQNEAQ (reference sequence). The CDR3 length is 15 residues. V was cut by 6 bases and J by 0 bases, with 14 bases left in between.

This clonotype was observed a few times. A much larger clone is a single base away; this may be a read error. In this CDR3 the conserved last residue, phenylalanine or tryptophan, is missing, so a read error is likely. The rearrangement links TRBV30 to TRBJ1-3; D might be TRBD1 (5 bases). V lost 8 bases and J 0 bases, leaving 11 bases between the germline ends. The CDR3 totals 13 residues. Germline CDR1 and CDR2: GTSNPN and SVGIG (reference sequence). CDR3 nucleotides: TGTGCCAGCAGTGGGGCCTCTGGAAACACCATATATCTT. This sequence encodes CASSGASGNTIYL.

Ten or more counts support this clonotype. The chain is built from TRBV7-2 and TRBJ2-1, with TRBD2 matching over 11 bases. CDR3 length: 15 residues. V lost 3 bases to trimming and J lost 4 bases; unmatched junction nucleotides: 2. The germline V gene encodes CDR1 SGHTA and CDR2 FQGNSA. DNA of the CDR3: TGTGCCAGCAGCTTTAGGACTAGCGGGTACAATGAGCAGTTCTTC. It is translated as CASSFRTSGYNEQFF.

This clonotype was counted ten times or more. J is TRBJ1-3 and V is TRBV3-1, with D possibly matching TRBD1 (5 bases). Looked up from germline, CDR1 is LGHDT and CDR2 is YNNKEL (reference sequence). Between the trimmed V and J ends, which lost 4 bases and 3 bases, there was a span of 10 bases. This CDR3 has 14 amino acids. The CDR3 spells CASSLGDIGNTIYF. The CDR3 bases are TGTGCCAGCAGCCTAGGGGATATTGGAAACACCATATATTTT.

The chain is built from TRBV27 and TRBJ1-2, with D possibly being TRBD1 (5 bases). This CDR3 has 16 amino acids. The ends were cut back, 0 bases at V and 0 bases at J, with 11 bases in the middle. The germline V gene encodes CDR1 MNHEY and CDR2 SMNVEV (reference sequence). CDR3 residues: CASSLSPGRTNYGYTF. As DNA, the CDR3 is TGTGCCAGCAGTTTATCTCCGGGACGGACTAACTATGGCTACACCTTC.

This clonotype has at least ten counts. The gene calls are TRBV4-1 and TRBJ2-7; 8 bases are shared with TRBD2. The V segment lost 1 base and the J segment 6 bases; nucleotides outside the gene matches: 5. The germline V gene encodes CDR1 MGHRA and CDR2 YSYEKL. The CDR3 sequence is 14 residues long. In nucleotides, the CDR3 is TGCGCCAGCAGCCAAGCGGGACTAGGGGGCGAGCAGTACTTC. Translating it yields CASSQAGLGGEQYF.

The J gene is TRBJ1-5, the V gene TRBV7-9, with D unclear. Germline V gene data show CDR1 as SEHNR and CDR2 as FQNEAQ (reference sequence). V was clipped by 4 bases and J by 3 bases, with 16 bases between them. The CDR3 contains 16 residues. The CDR3: CASSSSEGGINQPQHF. CDR3 DNA: TGTGCCAGCAGCTCGTCGGAGGGAGGAATCAATCAGCCCCAGCATTTT.

Regarding this clonotype: This may come from a read error, since a much larger clone is one base off. V and J are TRBV6-1 and TRBJ1-1; tentative D call: TRBD1 (6 bases). Trimming removed 6 bases from V and 3 bases from J, with 14 bases in between. Germline CDR1 MNHNS, CDR2 SASEGT. The CDR3 spans 14 residues. CDR3 in DNA: TGTGCCAGCAGGGGCCGACAGGTCTACACTGAAGCTTTCTTT. Its protein is CASRGRQVYTEAFF.

The chain couples TRBV10-3 to TRBJ1-2, with a possible D match to TRBD1 (5 bases). CDR3 size: 12 residues. Trimming stripped 6 bases from V and 8 bases from J, with 13 bases between. Germline loops: CDR1 ENHRY, CDR2 SYGVKD. Here the CDR3 DNA reads TGTGCCATCAGCGGTGGGGCCCGCGGCTACACCTTC. It yields the protein CAISGGARGYTF.

This clonotype has at least ten counts. The chain employs TRBV12-3 or TRBV12-4 and TRBJ1-1; D unclear. The V end was cut by 2 bases, the J end by 4 bases, with 5 bases between. CDR3 length: 12 residues. The CDR3, as DNA: TGTGCCAGCAGTTTATCTACCACTGAAGCTTTCTTT. Translating gives CASSLSTTEAFF.

At least ten counts were recorded for this clonotype. The chain recombines TRBV11-2 with TRBJ2-3, with 7 bases identical to TRBD1. CDR1 is SGHAT, CDR2 FQNNGV, per germline. V was clipped by 2 bases and J by 2 bases; unmatched bases: 13. The CDR3 sequence is 18 residues long. This chain's CDR3 is CASSLFDGTAVNTDTQYF. DNA for the CDR3: TGTGCCAGCAGCTTATTCGACGGGACAGCTGTCAACACAGATACGCAGTATTTT. Based on the CDR3 plus reference TRBV11-2 and TRBJ2-3, the full variable domain is EAGVAQSPRYKIIEKRQSVAFWCNPISGHATLYWYQQILGQGPKLLIQFQNNGVVDDSQLPKDRFSAERLKGVDSTLKIQPAKLEDSAVYLCASSLFDGTAVNTDTQYFGPGTRLTVL.

This chain connects TRBV2 to TRBJ1-5; a possible D gene is TRBD1 (5 bases). Germline V lookup: CDR1 SNHLY, CDR2 FYNNEI. V lost 6 bases to trimming and J lost 6 bases, with 12 bases between them. CDR3 length: 13 amino acids. As DNA, the CDR3 is TGTGCCAGCAGAGCAGGGATGACTCAGCCCCAGCATTTT. The encoded protein is CASRAGMTQPQHF.

This clonotype was observed a few times. The rearrangement uses TRBV10-3 and TRBJ2-7, with a tentative D call TRBD1 (5 bases). Trimming pared 4 bases from V and 3 bases from J, leaving 13 bases between. The CDR3 spans 14 residues. Germline CDR1 is ENHRY and CDR2 is SYGVKD. CDR3 loop: CAISVGQDGYEQYF. In nucleotides, the CDR3 is TGTGCCATCAGTGTGGGGCAGGATGGCTACGAGCAGTACTTC.

The V and J genes are TRBV30 and TRBJ2-1; D is ambiguous. The V and J ends lost 4 bases and 5 bases respectively, with 12 bases between them. The CDR3 sequence is 13 residues long. Germline V gene sequence: CDR1 GTSNPN, CDR2 SVGIG (reference sequence). The CDR3 loop reads CAWNVGENNEQFF. CDR3 DNA: TGTGCCTGGAATGTCGGCGAAAACAATGAGCAGTTCTTC.

In this sample, this clonotype turned up many times. The chain links TRBV6-1 to TRBJ1-2; no definite D call. Germline V lookup: CDR1 MNHNS, CDR2 SASEGT. CDR3 size: 14 residues. The V end was cut by 5 bases, the J end by 8 bases, with 18 bases between. The CDR3 reads CASSPNQDGRGYTF. The CDR3 DNA is TGTGCCAGCAGTCCAAACCAGGACGGTCGCGGCTACACCTTC.

This clonotype was seen at least ten times. The rearrangement joins TRBV7-2 to TRBJ2-7, with TRBD1 matching over 9 bases. Trimming at V came to 5 bases and at J to 6 bases, leaving 11 bases not matched to a gene. This CDR3 is built from 15 residues. The V gene's germline CDR1 is SGHTA and CDR2 FQGNSA. The CDR3 protein is CASSPGTGSWAEQYF. CDR3 sequence (DNA): TGTGCCAGCAGCCCCGGGACAGGGAGTTGGGCCGAGCAGTACTTC.

This clonotype appeared a few times. The chain employs TRBV12-3 or TRBV12-4 and TRBJ2-1, with D perhaps TRBD1 (6 bases). The CDR3 loop spans 14 amino acids. Trimming removed 7 bases at V and 7 bases at J, with 17 bases between. CDR3 coding DNA: TGTGCCAGCATCACTGGGGGCAGTCGAAATGAGCAGTTCTTC. Amino acid sequence: CASITGGSRNEQFF.

The chain links TRBV9 to TRBJ1-2, with TRBD1 as a possible D gene (5 bases). V gave up 3 bases and J gave up 5 bases, with 17 bases separating them. The CDR3 is 15 residues long. Germline V gene lookup returns CDR1 SGDLS and CDR2 YYNGEE. The CDR3: CASSDPDKAGYGYTF. CDR3 in DNA: TGTGCCAGCAGCGACCCGGACAAGGCGGGGTATGGCTACACCTTC.

This clonotype was detected many times. This chain joins TRBV11-1 and TRBJ2-7, with a possible D match to TRBD2 (5 bases). V gave up 6 bases and J gave up 6 bases, with 12 bases separating them. This CDR3 region has 12 residues. Germline assignment: CDR1 SGHAT and CDR2 FQDESV (reference sequence). In DNA, the CDR3 is TGTGCCAGCAGACGGGGTCTGGGCGAGCAGTACTTC. It codes for CASRRGLGEQYF.

This clonotype was counted between two and nine times. The V gene is TRBV29-1, the J gene TRBJ2-3, with a tentative D call TRBD1 (5 bases). V was cut by 4 bases and J by 2 bases, with 10 bases left in between. CDR3 length: 13 residues. Germline CDR1 and CDR2: SQVTM and ANQGSEA. The CDR3 loop reads CSVAQANTDTQYF. In DNA, the CDR3 is TGCAGCGTTGCACAGGCCAACACAGATACGCAGTATTTT.

Many counts were recorded for this clonotype. The V and J genes are TRBV2 and TRBJ1-6; TRBD1 agrees at 7 bases. The V gene's germline CDR1 is SNHLY and CDR2 FYNNEI. J was trimmed by 2 bases and V by 5 bases; bases with no gene match: 6. This CDR3 spans 16 amino acids. CDR3 amino acids: CASSQGGATYNSPLHF. The CDR3 DNA reads TGTGCCAGCAGTCAAGGGGGCGCGACCTATAATTCACCCCTCCACTTT.

This clonotype was counted ten times or more. V is TRBV12-3 or TRBV12-4 and J is TRBJ1-6, with TRBD1 as a possible D gene (6 bases). V lost 6 bases and J lost 10, with 16 bases in between. The CDR3 sequence is 14 residues long. CDR3: CASSQQGGDSPLHF. The CDR3 bases are TGTGCCAGCAGCCAACAGGGCGGGGACTCACCCCTCCACTTT.

This clonotype was counted ten times or more. The V and J genes are TRBV6-1 and TRBJ2-3, with D perhaps matching TRBD2 (5 bases). Trimming removed 10 bases at V and 0 bases at J, with 17 bases between. Looked up from germline, CDR1 is MNHNS and CDR2 is SASEGT. This CDR3 is 15 amino acids long. The CDR3 spells CATEEAAYSTDTQYF. DNA of the CDR3: TGTGCCACCGAGGAGGCCGCCTATAGCACAGATACGCAGTATTTT.

The chain carries TRBV20-1 and TRBJ2-4; TRBD2 aligns across 13 bases. V trimming: 4 bases; J trimming: 2 bases; junction bases outside the gene matches: 14. In germline, CDR1 is DFQATT, CDR2 SNEGSKA (reference sequence). The CDR3 is 19 amino acids. The CDR3 spells CSAKKGLAGEEGTKNIQYF. CDR3 nucleotides: TGCAGTGCTAAGAAAGGACTAGCGGGAGAGGAGGGAACCAAAAACATTCAGTACTTC.